The 10 T cell receptor beta chains listed next were all sequenced from one sample in a study of Tregs in tolerant kidney transplant recipients. The method was immunoSEQ multiplex PCR; TCRdb's version includes in-frame clones alone and lacks a portion of them. The data contain approximately 75,000 clones, 80% to 95% of them seen just once; the ten biggest clones take up around 0.32%. The sequences come from Tregs from blood, collected before the transplant. The origin of the receptors is a human donor who received a combined kidney and bone marrow transplant.

The gene calls are TRBV19 and TRBJ2-7, with D unresolved. Germline V gene lookup returns CDR1 LNHDA and CDR2 SQIVND (reference sequence). V was trimmed by 1 base and J by 6 bases, leaving 13 bases between them. The CDR3 contains 14 residues. The CDR3 DNA is TGTGCCAGTAGTATAGTGAGTGGGCTGTCCGAGCAGTACTTC. Amino acids: CASSIVSGLSEQYF.

The chain combines TRBV2 with TRBJ2-5; TRBD1 might be the D (9 bases). Germline CDR1 SNHLY, CDR2 FYNNEI. V lost 6 bases, J lost 1 base, and 18 bases lay in between. This CDR3 has 16 amino acids. CDR3 in amino acids: CASRDRGTSGQETQYF. The CDR3 nucleotides are TGTGCCAGCAGGGACAGGGGCACTAGCGGCCAAGAGACCCAGTACTTC.

V and J are TRBV28 and TRBJ2-3; maybe TRBD2 (5 bases). The CDR3 length is 14 residues. Germline CDR1 and CDR2: MDHEN and SYDVKM. Between the trimmed V and J ends, which lost 2 bases and 2 bases, there was a span of 8 bases. CDR3 sequence (DNA): TGTGCCAGCAGTTTAGCGGGTTACACAGATACGCAGTATTTT. It specifies CASSLAGYTDTQYF.

This clone was recorded only once. V and J are TRBV6-1 and TRBJ2-7, with 9 bases that match TRBD2. J lost 0 bases, V lost 0 bases, and 0 bases had no gene match. The germline gives CDR1 MNHNS, CDR2 SASEGT. This CDR3 spans 15 amino acids. CDR3 amino acids: CASSEASGSSYEQYF. The CDR3, as DNA: TGTGCCAGCAGTGAAGCTAGCGGGAGCTCCTACGAGCAGTACTTC.

The CDR3 protein is CASSMRSSGSGYEQFF. The CDR3 DNA reads TGTGCCAGTAGTATGAGGTCGAGCGGGAGTGGGTATGAGCAGTTCTTC. The chain joins TRBV19 to TRBJ2-1; 8 nucleotides line up with TRBD2. V lost 3 bases and J lost 8; bases outside the gene matches: 12. The CDR3 runs to 16 residues. Germline CDR1 is LNHDA and CDR2 is SQIVND (reference sequence).

The genes are TRBV4-1 and TRBJ2-7; TRBD2 matches 13 bases. The V segment lost 0 bases and the J segment 6 bases; nucleotides outside the gene matches: 5. CDR1 MGHRA and CDR2 YSYEKL come from the germline V gene. The CDR3 contains 16 residues. CDR3 sequence: CASSQEPGLAGSEQYF. The CDR3 DNA reads TGCGCCAGCAGCCAAGAACCGGGACTAGCGGGAAGCGAGCAGTACTTC.

CDR3 region: CASRQTGQVSEAFF. The CDR3 nucleotides are TGTGCCAGTAGGCAGACAGGGCAAGTTTCTGAAGCTTTCTTT. The J gene is TRBJ1-1, the V gene TRBV19, with 7 nucleotides matching TRBD1. V was clipped by 6 bases and J by 6 bases; unmatched bases: 10. The CDR3 is 14 residues long. Germline CDR1 LNHDA, CDR2 SQIVND (reference sequence).

This chain connects TRBV4-1 to TRBJ2-1, with 7 bases identical to TRBD2. V shed 0 bases, J shed 9 bases, and the junction held 11 bases outside the gene matches. CDR1 is MGHRA and CDR2 is YSYEKL in the germline V gene. The CDR3 sequence is 16 residues long. This chain's CDR3 is CASSQDPLAGVIEQFF. The CDR3 DNA sequence: TGCGCCAGCAGCCAAGATCCCCTGGCGGGAGTTATTGAGCAGTTCTTC.

The V gene is TRBV4-1, the J gene TRBJ2-3, with D possibly being TRBD1 (6 bases). In germline, CDR1 is MGHRA, CDR2 YSYEKL. Trimming left V 3 bases short and J 2 bases short, with 12 bases between. The CDR3 sequence is 15 residues long. The CDR3 reads CASSQSQGSTDTQYF. DNA for the CDR3: TGCGCCAGCAGCCAGTCCCAGGGGTCCACAGATACGCAGTATTTT.

The chain combines TRBV10-2 with TRBJ2-5, with 9 bases matching TRBD1. The J segment lost 2 bases and the V segment lost 10 bases, leaving 14 bases of the junction unmatched. The CDR3 is made up of 16 amino acids. The V gene's germline CDR1 is WSHSY and CDR2 SAAADI. The CDR3, as DNA: TGCGCCACCCACACGGGACAGGGCGTATGGCAAGAGACCCAGTACTTC. Its protein product is CATHTGQGVWQETQYF.